The source of this T cell receptor (beta chain) is a study of T cells in Graves' hyperthyroidism and ophthalmopathy. This clonotype has ten or more counts. There are 17 residues in the CDR3. The junction had 11 bases not matched to a gene; V was cut back by 2 bases and J by 6 bases. Germline assignment: CDR1 SGHTA and CDR2 FQGNSA. Authors of the study amplified TCR beta CDR3 regions from RNA transcripts. The HTBI primer set drove a first-round RT-PCR of the TCR CDR3. TCRdb re-analysed the multiplex PCR reads in MiXCR, keeping a single row per CDR3 protein. The sample carries a few hundred thousand distinct CDR3 sequences, 15% to 18% recorded once.

Sequencing input: blood. The chain recombines TRBV7-2 with TRBJ2-1; 9 bases align to TRBD2. The TCR was taken from a woman between 18 and 29 years old with Graves' hyperthyroidism that later progressed to Graves' ophthalmopathy. CDR3 amino acids: CASSLFRLAGRFNEQFF. CDR3 coding DNA: TGTGCCAGCAGCTTATTTAGGCTAGCGGGAAGGTTCAATGAGCAGTTCTTC.